This TCR beta chain stems from a study of shared clonotypes between healthy human individuals. Data came from immunoSEQ multiplex PCR; TCRdb stores just in-frame clones and leaves some out. The sample holds some 2.1 million clones, approximately 94% seen once. CDR1 is MNHNY, CDR2 SVGAGI, per germline (reference sequence). The CDR3 covers 14 residues. Details on this clone: Its antigen is unknown. A read error may account for a junction end that differs from germline.

Overall study findings and caveats: Among donors, sharing of clonotypes was expected to be affected by sequencing depth.

CD45RO-negative cells were positively selected for CCR7, leaving out terminally differentiated effector memory CD45RA+ cells. The sequence came from a man aged 18-30 years in good health. The chain has TRBV6-6 and TRBJ1-1; TRBD1 matches at 7 bases. The sample taken for sequencing was naive CD8+ T cells sorted from blood. CDR3 residues: CRTGESTMNTEAFF. The CDR3 bases are TGCCGAACAGGGGAATCTACCATGAACACTGAAGCTTTCTTT.